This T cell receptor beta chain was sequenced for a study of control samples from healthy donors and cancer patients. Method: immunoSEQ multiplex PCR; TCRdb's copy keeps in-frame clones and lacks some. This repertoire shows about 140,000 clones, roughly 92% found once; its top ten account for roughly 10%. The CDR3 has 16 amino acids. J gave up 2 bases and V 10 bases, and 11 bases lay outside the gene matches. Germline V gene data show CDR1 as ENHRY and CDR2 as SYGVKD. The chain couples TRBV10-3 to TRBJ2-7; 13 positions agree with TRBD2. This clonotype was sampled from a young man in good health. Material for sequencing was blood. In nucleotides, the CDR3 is TGTGCCACGCAGGGGACTAGCGGGACCACCCCCTACGAGCAGTACTTC. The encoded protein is CATQGTSGTTPYEQYF.